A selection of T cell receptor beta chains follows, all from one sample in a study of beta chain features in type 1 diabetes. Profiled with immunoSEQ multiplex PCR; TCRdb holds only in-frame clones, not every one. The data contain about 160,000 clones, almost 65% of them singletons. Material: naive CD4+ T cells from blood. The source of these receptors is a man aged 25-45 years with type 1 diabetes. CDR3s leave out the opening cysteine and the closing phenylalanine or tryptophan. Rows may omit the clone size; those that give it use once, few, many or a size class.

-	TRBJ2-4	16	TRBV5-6	ASSLMGQTARAKNIQY
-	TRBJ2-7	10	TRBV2	ASLRNSYEQY
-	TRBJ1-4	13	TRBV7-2	ASSLARGYNEKLF
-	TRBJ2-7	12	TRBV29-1	SVSRTGGFDEQY
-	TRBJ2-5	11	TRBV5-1	ASSRAGQKTQY
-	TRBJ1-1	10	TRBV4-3	ASSSGTTEAF
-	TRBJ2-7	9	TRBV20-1	SARGGGEQY
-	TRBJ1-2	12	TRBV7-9	ASSLLAIVGGYT
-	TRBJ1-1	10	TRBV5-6	ASSFDRGKAF
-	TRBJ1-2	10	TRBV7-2	ASRTYNYGYT
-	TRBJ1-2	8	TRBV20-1	SARNYGYT
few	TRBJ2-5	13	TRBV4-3	ASSQERLDRETQY
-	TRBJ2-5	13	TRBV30	AWSSTFSYQETQY
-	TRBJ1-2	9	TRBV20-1	SALKPYGYT
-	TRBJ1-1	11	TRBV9	ASSGMGNTEAF
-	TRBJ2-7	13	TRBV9	ASSGRGTDTYEQY
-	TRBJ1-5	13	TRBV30	AWRYPDRGRQPQH
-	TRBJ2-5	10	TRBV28	ASSLGQETQY
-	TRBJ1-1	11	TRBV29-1	SVDRTVNTEAF
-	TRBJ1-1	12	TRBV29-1	SVKVGDANTEAF
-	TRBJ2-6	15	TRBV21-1	ASSTSVAISGANVLT
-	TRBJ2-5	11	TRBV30	AWSLAGRGTQY
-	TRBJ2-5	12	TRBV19	ASSILGHAETQY
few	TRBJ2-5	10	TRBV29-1	SASVAFGSQY